These T cell receptor beta chains were read from a single sample in a study of blood T cell repertoires in COVID-19. Here immunoSEQ multiplex PCR was the method, and the copy in TCRdb shows in-frame clones only, minus some. This table holds about 240,000 clones, roughly 89% found once. Sequencing used PBMCs or T cells enriched from blood (not recorded which). These TCRs come from a woman aged 30 to 39 with acute COVID-19. Both conserved end residues are part of each CDR3. A D gene is named only where the DNA matches it firmly. Clone size is not always given. Where it is, it says once, few, many or a class for expanded clones.

j_call | v_call | d_call | clone_size | cdr3_nt | cdr3_aa
TRBJ1-2 | TRBV4-3 | NA | NA | TGCGCCAGCAGCCAAGACACAGTTGGGGGCTACACCTTC | CASSQDTVGGYTF
TRBJ1-1 | TRBV7-9 | NA | NA | TGTGCCAGCAGCCAGGGGAGCACTGAAGCTTTCTTT | CASSQGSTEAFF
TRBJ1-1 | TRBV25-1 | NA | NA | TGTGCCAGCAGTGAGACATTCACTGGTAACACTGAAGCTTTCTTT | CASSETFTGNTEAFF
TRBJ2-6 | TRBV10-3 | TRBD1 | once | TGTGCCATCAGTGAGTTTTCAGGGGGCGCTGGGGCCAACGTCCTGACTTTC | CAISEFSGGAGANVLTF
TRBJ1-1 | TRBV27 | TRBD1 | once | TGTGCCAGCAGTTTAAGTGGGACAGGGCTGTACACTGAAGCTTTCTTT | CASSLSGTGLYTEAFF
TRBJ1-4 | TRBV4-2 | NA | NA | TGTGCCAGCAGCCAAGAGGGTGGACAGTCAAATGAAAAACTGTTTTTT | CASSQEGGQSNEKLFF
TRBJ1-2 | TRBV6-5 | NA | NA | TGTGCCAGCAGTACTCAATATGGCTACACCTTC | CASSTQYGYTF
TRBJ1-5 | TRBV3-1/TRBV3-2 | NA | NA | TGTGCCAGCAGCCAAGGGAGACGGAATCAGCCCCAGCATTTT | CASSQGRRNQPQHF
TRBJ2-3 | TRBV5-6 | TRBD1 | NA | TGTGCCAGCACCAATATGGACAGGCTTTATGGCACAGATACGCAGTATTTT | CASTNMDRLYGTDTQYF
TRBJ1-5 | TRBV7-9 | NA | NA | TGTGCCAGCAGCCTCTCGGGCAATCAGCCCCAGCATTTT | CASSLSGNQPQHF
TRBJ2-7 | TRBV29-1 | NA | NA | TGCAGCATCTCCGCCCGAAGCCCCTACGAGCAGTACTTC | CSISARSPYEQYF
TRBJ2-2 | TRBV19 | TRBD2 | NA | TGTGCCAGTAGACAACTAGCGGATGGCGGGGAGCTGTTTTTT | CASRQLADGGELFF
TRBJ2-1 | TRBV7-6 | TRBD2 | NA | TGTGCCAGCAGCTTAGTAGTCCGATTTGTCGGGACTAGCGGGAACAATGAGCAGTTCTTC | CASSLVVRFVGTSGNNEQFF
TRBJ2-3 | TRBV7-2 | TRBD2 | NA | TGTGCCAGCAGCTTAGCGGCTGGGTTCTCTAGCGGGGGCACAGATACGCAGTATTTT | CASSLAAGFSSGGTDTQYF
TRBJ2-7 | TRBV18 | NA | NA | TGTGCCAGCTCACCACCGCAAGGAGGAGGGCAGTACTTC | CASSPPQGGGQYF
TRBJ2-5 | TRBV27 | TRBD2 | NA | TGTGCCAGCAGTTTATACCGGGGGGGGGAGACCCAGTACTTC | CASSLYRGGETQYF
TRBJ2-3 | TRBV5-1 | TRBD1 | NA | TGCGCCAGCGGTCTAGGGGGCGATACGCAGTATTTT | CASGLGGDTQYF
TRBJ2-2 | TRBV19 | TRBD1 | NA | TGTGCCACTACACAGGGGAAAGAGCTGTTTTTT | CATTQGKELFF
TRBJ2-3 | TRBV6-4 | NA | once | TGTGCCAGCAGTTCGAGGGCGGGCACAGATACGCAGTATTTT | CASSSRAGTDTQYF
TRBJ2-1 | TRBV5-1 | NA | NA | TGCGCCAGCAGCTCCAGACCGGGACAAAACTACAATGAGCAGTTCTTC | CASSSRPGQNYNEQFF
TRBJ2-4 | TRBV18 | TRBD1 | NA | TGTGCCAGCTCATCCGGGACAGGGACCAAAAACATTCAGTACTTC | CASSSGTGTKNIQYF
TRBJ1-4 | TRBV29-1 | NA | NA | TGCAGCGTTGCCGGCGGAGATCGGGTTCCTGAAAAACTGTTTTTT | CSVAGGDRVPEKLFF
TRBJ2-3 | TRBV5-6 | TRBD1 | NA | TGTGCCAGCAGCCTCGACAGGGGGCGCCGGGATACGCAGTATTTT | CASSLDRGRRDTQYF
TRBJ1-3 | TRBV19 | NA | NA | TGTGCCAGTAGTATCGGTAGCTCTGGAAACACCATATATTTT | CASSIGSSGNTIYF
TRBJ1-3 | TRBV24-1 | TRBD1 | NA | TGTGCCACCAGTGACCCACACAGGACAGGCGACTCTGGAAACACCATATATTTT | CATSDPHRTGDSGNTIYF
TRBJ2-6 | TRBV19 | NA | few | TGTGCCAGTAGTAGTGCATCATCCGTAGCTGGGGCCAACGTCCTGACTTTC | CASSSASSVAGANVLTF
TRBJ1-2 | TRBV19 | NA | NA | TGTGCCAGTAGTATGTCGGGAACAGATAACTATGGCTACACCTTC | CASSMSGTDNYGYTF
TRBJ2-2 | TRBV7-7 | TRBD2 | NA | TGTGCTAGCAGCTTAGCGGGAACTAGCTCGAACACCGGGGAGCTGTTTTTT | CASSLAGTSSNTGELFF
TRBJ2-3 | TRBV9 | TRBD2 | NA | TGTGCCCGCAGCGGGGGGGGACTCACAGATACGCAGTATTTT | CARSGGGLTDTQYF
TRBJ1-2 | TRBV3-1/TRBV3-2 | NA | NA | TGTGCCAGCAGCCAGGGAGCAAGCGGCTACACCTTC | CASSQGASGYTF